This TCR beta chain derives from a study of blood T cell repertoires in COVID-19. Measured with immunoSEQ multiplex PCR; TCRdb has only the in-frame clones, and not every one. The repertoire holds about 210,000 clones, with around 82% as singletons. Specimen: peripheral blood. This receptor was obtained from a woman aged 40 to 50 with active or convalescent COVID-19.

CDR3 DNA sequence: TGTGCCAGCAGCGCAGGACGGAGGTACTTATATGGCTACACCTTC. Translated: CASSAGRRYLYGYTF. The rearrangement links TRBV9 to TRBJ1-2; D is ambiguous. This CDR3 spans 15 amino acids. Germline CDR1 SGDLS, CDR2 YYNGEE. Trimming removed 3 bases at V and 5 bases at J, with 17 bases between.